This T cell receptor (beta chain) came from a study of CD8+ T cells in alopecia areata. Whole-study context: A regimen of oral tofacitinib, 5 to 10 mg twice daily, was given to treated patients. For 6 to 18 months, tofacitinib was taken, and 6 months off drug followed. The study's findings and limits: Elevated clonality characterized lesional scalp relative to normal scalp, particularly in alopecia totalis/universalis.

The ends were cut back, 4 bases at V and 9 bases at J, with 16 bases in the middle. This CDR3 comprises 15 residues. CDR1 is SEHNR and CDR2 is FQNEAQ in the germline V gene (reference sequence). Lesional scalp tissue (obtained by punch biopsy) and peripheral blood were collected from alopecia areata patients. With regard to this clone: What it binds is not known.

RNA, once extracted, was reverse transcribed into cDNA for use as the sequencing template. Sequenced by immunoSEQ multiplex PCR; TCRdb stores in-frame clones only, minus some. The table records roughly 140,000 clones, about 51% of them present only once. The TCR was taken from a human donor with alopecia areata. Sequenced here: CD8+ T cells sorted from blood, sampled at week 0. This chain uses TRBV7-9 with TRBJ1-6; weak D call: TRBD1 (6 bases). The CDR3 bases are TGTGCCAGCAGCTCCGCAGGGGAGCTTAGTTCACCCCTCCACTTT. The encoded protein is CASSSAGELSSPLHF. Variable domain in full (rest from reference TRBV7-9 and TRBJ1-6): DTGVSQNPRHKITKRGQNVTFRCDPISEHNRLYWYRQTLGQGPEFLTYFQNEAQLEKSRLLSDRFSAERPKGSFSTLEIQRTEQGDSAMYLCASSSAGELSSPLHFGNGTRLTVT.